The next 7 T cell receptor beta chains were all read from a single sample in a study of CD8+ T cells in alopecia areata. The sequencing template was cDNA reverse transcribed from extracted RNA. Sequencing used immunoSEQ multiplex PCR; TCRdb keeps in-frame clones, though not all of them. The sample lists 130,000 to 150,000 clones; roughly 58% were seen once. Sequencing input: CD8+ T cells sorted from blood. These receptors were obtained from a human donor in good health.

The J gene is TRBJ2-2, the V gene TRBV4-1, with 7 bases identical to TRBD1. The CDR3 is 15 amino acids. Germline V gene lookup returns CDR1 MGHRA and CDR2 YSYEKL. The V and J ends lost 0 bases and 4 bases, in that order; junction bases with no gene match: 2. In DNA, the CDR3 is TGCGCCAGCAGCCAAGATCACAGGGGCACCGGGGAGCTGTTTTTT. Its protein is CASSQDHRGTGELFF.

The chain uses TRBV11-2 and TRBJ2-7; the match to TRBD1 covers 10 bases. This CDR3 spans 15 amino acids. The trim removed 0 bases at V and 2 bases at J, leaving 1 base unmatched. Germline CDR1 is SGHAT and CDR2 is FQNNGV. CDR3 region: CASSLEGTGAYEQYF. CDR3 DNA: TGTGCCAGCAGCTTAGAGGGGACAGGGGCCTACGAGCAGTACTTC.

The chain employs TRBV5-1 and TRBJ2-7; 9 bases agree with TRBD2. The CDR3 contains 14 residues. V dropped 4 bases and J dropped 5; count of bases not matched to a gene: 7. Per germline, CDR1 SGHRS and CDR2 YFSETQ. The CDR3: CASSLAGGLHEQYF. CDR3 DNA: TGCGCCAGCAGCCTGGCGGGAGGGCTCCACGAGCAGTACTTC.

The CDR3 loop is CASSLEGRNEQYF. The CDR3 nucleotides read TGTGCCAGCAGCTTAGAGGGTAGGAACGAGCAGTACTTC. The chain uses TRBV7-9 and TRBJ2-7; D remains unclear. The germline V gene has CDR1 SEHNR and CDR2 FQNEAQ (reference sequence). V lost 1 base and J 5 bases, leaving 9 bases between the germline ends. There are 13 residues in the CDR3.

The chain carries TRBV29-1 and TRBJ2-7; no definite D call. V was pared by 5 bases and J by 6 bases, with 8 bases between. Germline V lookup: CDR1 SQVTM, CDR2 ANQGSEA. The CDR3 totals 10 residues. CDR3 sequence reads: CSVTQVEQYF. The CDR3 coding sequence is TGCAGCGTTACGCAGGTCGAGCAGTACTTC.

The V gene is TRBV2, the J gene TRBJ1-2, with D possibly TRBD1 on 5 matching bases. CDR1 is SNHLY and CDR2 is FYNNEI in the germline V gene. Trimming removed 5 bases at V and 3 bases at J, with 10 bases between. The CDR3 runs to 13 residues. In DNA form, the CDR3 reads TGTGCCAGCAGTTCAGGGTTGGACTATGGCTACACCTTC. This encodes CASSSGLDYGYTF.

The J gene is TRBJ2-7, the V gene TRBV4-1, with D uncertain. Germline CDR1 is MGHRA and CDR2 is YSYEKL. V was clipped by 0 bases and J by 6 bases, with 18 bases between them. This CDR3 contains 16 residues. This CDR3 reads CASSQDQGPFGPEQYF. Written as DNA, the CDR3 is TGCGCCAGCAGCCAAGATCAAGGACCATTTGGTCCCGAGCAGTACTTC.